A selection of T cell receptor beta chains follows, all from one sample in a study of blood T cell repertoires in COVID-19. Here immunoSEQ multiplex PCR was the method, and the copy in TCRdb shows in-frame clones only, minus some. The table shows 55,000 to 85,000 clones, with about nine tenths occurring only once. Sequenced: peripheral blood. The source of these receptors is a woman between 18 and 30 years old with acute or convalescent COVID-19. The CDR3 runs from the conserved cysteine through the conserved F or W. Fields, in order: V gene, D gene, CDR3 length, J gene, clone size, CDR3 protein, CDR3 DNA. The D gene is left open where the match is weak. Size is omitted from some rows. Given values are once, few, many or a class for expanded clones.

V: TRBV28; D: TRBD2; length: 14; J: TRBJ2-7; size: .; CDR3: CASSPGLASYEQYF; DNA: TGTGCCAGCAGTCCGGGACTAGCGAGCTACGAGCAGTACTTC
V: TRBV29-1; D: TRBD1; length: 16; J: TRBJ1-1; size: .; CDR3: CSVDPPAGTGHTEAFF; DNA: TGCAGCGTTGACCCCCCGGCCGGGACAGGCCACACTGAAGCTTTCTTT
V: TRBV11-2; D: .; length: 16; J: TRBJ2-1; size: .; CDR3: CASSSIRGVTYNEQFF; DNA: TGTGCCAGCAGCTCCATCAGGGGAGTAACCTACAATGAGCAGTTCTTC
V: TRBV7-6; D: TRBD2; length: 19; J: TRBJ2-1; size: .; CDR3: CASSLRLAGGLSSYNEQFF; DNA: TGTGCCAGCAGCTTACGACTAGCGGGGGGCCTGAGCTCCTACAATGAGCAGTTCTTC
V: TRBV10-3; D: TRBD1; length: 13; J: TRBJ1-2; size: .; CDR3: CAISEDRDYGYTF; DNA: TGTGCCATCAGTGAGGACAGGGACTATGGCTACACCTTC
V: TRBV4-3; D: TRBD2; length: 20; J: TRBJ2-2; size: once; CDR3: CASSQGSGLAVNLNTGELFF; DNA: TGCGCCAGCAGCCAGGGATCGGGGCTAGCGGTCAACCTGAACACCGGGGAGCTGTTTTTT
V: TRBV6-1; D: .; length: 17; J: TRBJ2-1; size: .; CDR3: CASSEFPGEVTYNEQFF; DNA: TGTGCCAGCAGTGAATTCCCGGGGGAGGTGACCTACAATGAGCAGTTCTTC
V: TRBV5-1; D: .; length: 15; J: TRBJ1-6; size: .; CDR3: CASSLDGGGDSPLHF; DNA: TGCGCCAGCAGCTTGGATGGGGGAGGAGATTCACCCCTCCACTTT
V: TRBV28; D: TRBD2; length: 16; J: TRBJ2-2; size: few; CDR3: CASSSLAGGPPGELFF; DNA: TGTGCCAGCAGTTCACTAGCGGGGGGCCCTCCCGGGGAGCTGTTTTTT
V: TRBV5-8; D: .; length: 15; J: TRBJ1-3; size: .; CDR3: CASSPMGASGNTIYF; DNA: TGTGCCAGCAGCCCCATGGGAGCCTCTGGAAACACCATATATTTT
V: TRBV5-6; D: TRBD1; length: 18; J: TRBJ1-2; size: .; CDR3: CASSRDGQGLSWHYGYTF; DNA: TGTGCCAGCAGCCGGGACGGACAGGGGCTCTCCTGGCACTATGGCTACACCTTC
V: TRBV2; D: .; length: 13; J: TRBJ2-2; size: .; CDR3: CASNNLNTGELFF; DNA: TGTGCCAGCAATAACTTGAACACCGGGGAGCTGTTTTTT
V: TRBV11-2; D: .; length: 15; J: TRBJ1-5; size: .; CDR3: CASSLDGGSNQPQHF; DNA: TGTGCCAGCAGCTTAGACGGGGGTAGCAATCAGCCCCAGCATTTT
V: TRBV11-2; D: TRBD1; length: 16; J: TRBJ1-6; size: few; CDR3: CASNQWAGGKNSPLHF; DNA: TGTGCCAGCAACCAATGGGCAGGGGGGAAGAATTCACCCCTCCACTTT
V: TRBV30; D: .; length: 17; J: TRBJ1-3; size: .; CDR3: CAWSELWTAPSGNTIYF; DNA: TGTGCCTGGAGTGAGTTATGGACAGCACCCTCTGGAAACACCATATATTTT
V: TRBV5-1; D: TRBD1; length: 13; J: TRBJ2-7; size: .; CDR3: CASSPDRVNEQYF; DNA: TGCGCCAGCAGCCCAGACAGGGTCAACGAGCAGTACTTC
V: TRBV7-2; D: TRBD1; length: 15; J: TRBJ2-5; size: .; CDR3: CASSPDRGHGTAQYF; DNA: TGTGCCAGCAGCCCCGACAGGGGGCATGGTACGGCCCAGTACTTC
V: TRBV15; D: .; length: 16; J: TRBJ2-7; size: .; CDR3: CATSRELGGITYEQYF; DNA: TGTGCCACCAGCAGAGAACTAGGAGGGATCACCTACGAGCAGTACTTC
V: TRBV9; D: TRBD1; length: 16; J: TRBJ1-2; size: .; CDR3: CASSAQGRQGVDGYTF; DNA: TGTGCCAGCAGCGCCCAAGGACGACAGGGGGTAGATGGCTACACCTTC
V: TRBV18; D: TRBD2; length: 16; J: TRBJ2-2; size: .; CDR3: CASSSRGSQDTGELFF; DNA: TGTGCCAGCTCCTCGCGCGGGAGTCAGGACACCGGGGAGCTGTTTTTT
V: TRBV14; D: .; length: 14; J: TRBJ2-1; size: .; CDR3: CASSQARGYNEQFF; DNA: TGTGCCAGCAGCCAAGCCAGGGGCTACAATGAGCAGTTCTTC
V: TRBV28; D: .; length: 15; J: TRBJ1-5; size: .; CDR3: CASTVGGNSNQPQHF; DNA: TGTGCCAGCACAGTAGGGGGAAATAGCAATCAGCCCCAGCATTTT
V: TRBV4-2; D: .; length: 13; J: TRBJ1-6; size: .; CDR3: CASSQEAGIPLHF; DNA: TGTGCCAGCAGCCAAGAGGCAGGAATACCCCTCCACTTT
V: TRBV2; D: TRBD1; length: 15; J: TRBJ1-4; size: once; CDR3: CASSKTGAGMEKLFF; DNA: TGTGCCAGCAGCAAAACAGGGGCGGGGATGGAAAAACTGTTTTTT
V: TRBV6-6; D: .; length: 11; J: TRBJ1-2; size: .; CDR3: CASSNNYGYTF; DNA: TGTGCCAGCAGCAATAACTATGGCTACACCTTC
V: TRBV28; D: TRBD2; length: 15; J: TRBJ2-1; size: once; CDR3: CASTSGASGVNEQFF; DNA: TGTGCCAGCACATCCGGGGCTAGCGGGGTCAATGAGCAGTTCTTC
V: TRBV4-3; D: TRBD1; length: 19; J: TRBJ1-2; size: .; CDR3: CASSQGRGTGSLAFYGYTF; DNA: TGCGCCAGCAGCCAAGGCAGGGGGACAGGGTCCTTAGCCTTCTATGGCTACACCTTC
V: TRBV30; D: TRBD2; length: 16; J: TRBJ2-4; size: .; CDR3: CAWSSGGFMAKNIQYF; DNA: TGTGCCTGGAGTTCGGGAGGGTTCATGGCCAAAAACATTCAGTACTTC
V: TRBV7-9; D: .; length: 14; J: TRBJ1-1; size: .; CDR3: CASSPGRGNTEAFF; DNA: TGTGCCAGCAGCCCCGGCAGGGGGAACACTGAAGCTTTCTTT